The T cell receptor (beta chain) under discussion was sequenced for a study of shared clonotypes between healthy human individuals. Template for every sorted-subset replicate PCR totaled approximately 0.2 ug DNA, roughly 30,000 T cell genomes. The data were produced by immunoSEQ multiplex PCR, yet TCRdb's version contains in-frame clones alone and is incomplete. The table has some 2.1 million clones, around 95% seen once. The germline gives CDR1 LNHNV, CDR2 YYDKDF (reference sequence). The CDR3 consists of 15 residues. The V end was cut by 0 bases, the J end by 6 bases, with 12 bases between. The sequence was collected from a man aged 18 to 30 in good health. The V gene is TRBV15, the J gene TRBJ1-5; possibly TRBD1 for D (5 bases). Input material: naive CD4+ T cells sorted from blood. Subset indicated: CD45RA+ positively selected. Written as DNA, the CDR3 is TGTGCCACCAGCAGAGATTCCGGGGCCGGTCAGCCCCAGCATTTT. It specifies CATSRDSGAGQPQHF. Combining the CDR3 with reference TRBV15 and TRBJ1-5 gives the whole variable domain DAMVIQNPRYQVTQFGKPVTLSCSQTLNHNVMYWYQQKSSQAPKLLFHYYDKDFNNEADTPDNFQSRRPNTSFCFLDIRSPGLGDTAMYLCATSRDSGAGQPQHFGDGTRLSIL.